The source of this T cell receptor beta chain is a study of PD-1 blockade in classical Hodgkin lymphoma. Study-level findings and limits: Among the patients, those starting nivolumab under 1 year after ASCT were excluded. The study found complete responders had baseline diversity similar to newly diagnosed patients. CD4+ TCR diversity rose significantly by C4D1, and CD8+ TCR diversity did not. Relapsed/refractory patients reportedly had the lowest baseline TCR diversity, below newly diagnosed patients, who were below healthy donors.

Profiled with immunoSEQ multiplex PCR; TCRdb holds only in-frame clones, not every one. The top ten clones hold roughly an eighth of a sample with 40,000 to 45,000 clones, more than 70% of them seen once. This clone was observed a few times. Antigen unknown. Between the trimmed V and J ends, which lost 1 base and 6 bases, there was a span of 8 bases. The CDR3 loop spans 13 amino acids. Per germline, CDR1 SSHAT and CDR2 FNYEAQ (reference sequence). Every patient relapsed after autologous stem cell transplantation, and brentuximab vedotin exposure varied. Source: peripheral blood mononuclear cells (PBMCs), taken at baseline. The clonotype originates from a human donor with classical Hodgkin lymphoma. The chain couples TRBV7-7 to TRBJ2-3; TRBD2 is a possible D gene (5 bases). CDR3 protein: CASSLGVADTQYF. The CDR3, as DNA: TGTGCCAGCAGCTTAGGGGTAGCGGATACGCAGTATTTT.